Each of the 2 T cell receptor beta chains below was sequenced from the same sample in a study of OX40 agonist ivuxolimab in advanced cancers. Some clones are missing from TCRdb's copy, which holds only in-frame ones; the method was immunoSEQ multiplex PCR. Of about 83,000 clones in the sample, roughly 89% were seen once. Sequences were derived from CD4+ or CD8+ T cells sorted from blood, sampled in a trial of the OX40 agonist ivuxolimab. Receptor source: an adult with an advanced solid tumor such as melanoma, head and neck, liver or kidney cancer.

V is TRBV7-9 and J is TRBJ2-7; a possible D gene is TRBD2 (5 bases). CDR3 length equals 12 residues. Trimming took 6 bases from V and 6 from J, leaving 12 bases between them. CDR1 SEHNR and CDR2 FQNEAQ come from the germline V gene (reference sequence). The CDR3, as DNA: TGTGCCAGCAGTCCGCGGGCCGCCGAGCAGTACTTC. Its protein is CASSPRAAEQYF.

The chain recombines TRBV25-1 with TRBJ2-1; D unclear. V gave up 1 base and J gave up 5 bases, with 15 bases separating them. The CDR3 covers 16 residues. The V gene's germline CDR1 is MGHDK and CDR2 SYGVNS. The CDR3 DNA reads as TGTGCCAGCAGTGAATTCGTCGCAGTTACTAACAATGAGCAGTTCTTC. This gives the protein CASSEFVAVTNNEQFF. The full variable domain, completed using reference TRBV25-1 and TRBJ2-1, is EADIYQTPRYLVIGTGKKITLECSQTMGHDKMYWYQQDPGMELHLIHYSYGVNSTEKGDLSSESTVSRIRTEHFPLTLESARPSHTSQYLCASSEFVAVTNNEQFFGPGTRLTVL.